The rows below give T cell receptor beta chains drawn from one sample of a study of technical replicates of blood from several donors. The data were produced by immunoSEQ multiplex PCR, yet TCRdb's version contains in-frame clones alone and is incomplete. Of about 85,000 clones detected, over 90% appear once; the ten largest clones hold 0.2% to 0.3%. Sample: T cells isolated from PBMCs. These receptors were obtained from a human donor in good health. Each CDR3 is given with its conserved first and last residue. Each record gives: J gene, V gene, CDR3 protein.

TRBJ2-7 TRBV10-3 CAISEQRLAGGPTRSYEQYF
TRBJ1-2 TRBV28 CASSLAGQGRYGYTF
TRBJ1-3 TRBV7-9 CASRPQGFGNTIYF
TRBJ1-5 TRBV15 CATSTRESNQPQHF
TRBJ2-3 TRBV6-1 CASSRITSSTDTQYF
TRBJ1-5 TRBV7-9 CASSPEGPTGRDQPQHF
TRBJ2-7 TRBV6-1 CASSAPQVYEQYF
TRBJ2-7 TRBV9 CASSPRQGTYEQYF
TRBJ1-2 TRBV5-4 CASSFGGANYGYTF
TRBJ2-7 TRBV11-3 CASSSREGSYEQYF
TRBJ2-7 TRBV6-5 CACGQGLYEQYF
TRBJ1-1 TRBV2 CASRTGTAFADLNTEAFF
TRBJ2-7 TRBV9 CASTPGGRTDEQYF
TRBJ2-1 TRBV4-2 CASSQDGQGLDEQFF
TRBJ1-5 TRBV30 CACTGQGRNQPQHF
TRBJ2-5 TRBV28 CASSSPADAGGSRETQYF
TRBJ1-1 TRBV6-5 CASSYSSGMNTEAFF
TRBJ2-1 TRBV19 CASIGGPAGAKSSYNEQFF
TRBJ2-7 TRBV18 CASSPETRHYEQYF
TRBJ2-2 TRBV29-1 CSGKYSGTGELFF
TRBJ2-3 TRBV14 CASSQRVSLTDTQYF
TRBJ2-2 TRBV5-1 CASSTSGQTMMTTGELFF
TRBJ2-5 TRBV27 CASSPAFLGAETQYF
TRBJ2-7 TRBV29-1 CSATGGSGRGYEQYF
TRBJ2-5 TRBV5-6 CASSLAGVETQYF
TRBJ1-2 TRBV11-2 CASSLPETVYYYGYTF
TRBJ1-2 TRBV5-1 CASSDGGGAYGYTF